These 29 T cell receptor beta chains came from one sample sequenced in a study of OX40 agonist ivuxolimab in advanced cancers. Library construction relied on the immunoSEQ multiplex PCR assay. TCRdb took this table from immuneACCESS and kept in-frame rearrangements with V and J called. Such tables lack part of the clones; where checked against another copy, unresolved V genes explain under half of the gap, and the rest is unexplained. Within this sample are 55,000 to 75,000 clones, with approximately 82% of them counted one time only. Just under 5% of the sample rests with the top ten. Sequenced material: CD4+ or CD8+ T cells sorted from blood, taken in a trial of the OX40 agonist ivuxolimab. The receptors stem from an adult with an advanced solid tumor such as melanoma, head and neck, liver or kidney cancer.

The V and J genes are TRBV5-4 and TRBJ2-5, with a weak D call TRBD2 (7 bases). CDR1 SGHNT and CDR2 YYREEE come from the germline V gene (reference sequence). The germline V and J ends were trimmed by 2 bases and 5 bases, with 13 bases remaining between them. This CDR3 comprises 14 residues. DNA for the CDR3: TGTGCCAGCAGCTTAGGAGGGGGGGTTGAGACCCAGTACTTC. This encodes CASSLGGGVETQYF.

J is TRBJ2-1 and V is TRBV9; TRBD2 matches at 8 bases. Germline V lookup: CDR1 SGDLS, CDR2 YYNGEE. The CDR3 length is 16 residues. Losses at the gene ends were 0 bases for V and 2 bases for J; bases not matched to a gene: 4. The CDR3 DNA reads as TGTGCCAGCAGCGTAGCTCGGACTAGCACCTACAATGAGCAGTTCTTC. It yields the protein CASSVARTSTYNEQFF.

In its sample, this clone was seen a few times. The V and J genes are TRBV2 and TRBJ2-7; 8 bases match TRBD2. CDR1 SNHLY and CDR2 FYNNEI come from the germline V gene. The CDR3 has 15 amino acids. V shed 2 bases and J 2 bases; nucleotides not matched to a gene: 5. As DNA, the CDR3 is TGTGCCAGCAGTGAATCGGCCGGGAGGGCCTACGAGCAGTACTTC. Encoded protein: CASSESAGRAYEQYF.

This clone was recorded only once. The rearrangement links TRBV29-1 to TRBJ2-7, with 13 bases identical to TRBD2. Germline loops: CDR1 SQVTM, CDR2 ANQGSEA. This CDR3 is 18 amino acids long. V lost 4 bases, J lost 4 bases, and 16 bases stayed unmatched. The CDR3: CSVVGIQTSGRELYEQYF. CDR3 DNA: TGCAGCGTTGTAGGGATTCAAACTAGCGGGAGGGAACTATACGAGCAGTACTTC.

The rearrangement links TRBV4-2 to TRBJ2-5; weak D call: TRBD2 (6 bases). This CDR3 has 16 amino acids. V gave up 4 bases and J gave up 4 bases, with 19 bases separating them. Germline lookup yields CDR1 LGHNA and CDR2 YNFKEQ. CDR3 residues: CASSRGDPSKGETQYF. As DNA, the CDR3 is TGTGCCAGCAGCCGCGGGGATCCCTCAAAGGGAGAGACCCAGTACTTC.

The V gene is TRBV6-5, the J gene TRBJ1-2; D unresolved. The CDR3 contains 14 residues. Between the trimmed V and J ends, which lost 2 bases and 0 bases, there was a span of 7 bases. Germline V lookup: CDR1 MNHEY, CDR2 SVGAGI. The CDR3 sequence: CASSYDGSNYGYTF. The CDR3 DNA reads TGTGCCAGCAGTTACGACGGATCTAACTATGGCTACACCTTC.

V usage is TRBV7-9 and J usage is TRBJ2-2; D uncertain. V dropped 2 bases and J dropped 1 base, with 8 bases sitting between them. The CDR3 loop spans 15 amino acids. The germline V gene encodes CDR1 SEHNR and CDR2 FQNEAQ (reference sequence). CDR3: CASSLSAVNTGELFF. The CDR3 region has the DNA TGTGCCAGCAGCTTATCGGCAGTGAACACCGGGGAGCTGTTTTTT.

Regarding this clone: Other DNA sequences in the sample encode the same CDR3. The rearrangement joins TRBV7-2 to TRBJ2-7, with D perhaps TRBD1 or TRBD2 (5 bases each). The germline CDR1 and CDR2 sequences are SGHTA and FQGNSA. The germline V and J ends were trimmed by 5 bases and 3 bases, with 11 bases remaining between them. This CDR3 spans 13 amino acids. CDR3 loop: CASSPGRSYEQYF. The CDR3 DNA is TGTGCCAGCAGCCCGGGACGGAGCTACGAGCAGTACTTC.

The chain employs TRBV6-5 and TRBJ2-1; no clear D. This CDR3 is built from 15 residues. Germline loops: CDR1 MNHEY, CDR2 SVGAGI. V was clipped by 7 bases and J by 3 bases, with 16 bases between them. CDR3: CASNPTPGRYNEQFF. CDR3 in DNA: TGTGCCAGCAACCCTACTCCCGGGCGCTACAATGAGCAGTTCTTC.

This clone was seen more than once but under ten times. The rearrangement links TRBV4-1 to TRBJ2-1; D remains ambiguous. This CDR3 has 17 residues. The germline gives CDR1 MGHRA, CDR2 YSYEKL. The V end was cut by 1 base, the J end by 7 bases, with 20 bases between. The CDR3 nucleotides read TGCGCCAGCAGCCAAGGGTATGGTAGAAGTTTATCTAATGAGCAGTTCTTC. It encodes CASSQGYGRSLSNEQFF.

This clone was observed a single time. The same CDR3 arises from other DNA sequences in this sample as well. The chain uses TRBV2 and TRBJ2-3, with D unclear. The germline V gene encodes CDR1 SNHLY and CDR2 FYNNEI. The CDR3 covers 11 residues. Between the trimmed V and J ends, which lost 10 bases and 2 bases, there was a span of 7 bases. CDR3 region: CATSYTDTQYF. CDR3 bases: TGTGCCACTTCGTACACAGATACGCAGTATTTT.

This clone occurred once. This rearrangement joins TRBV5-1 to TRBJ2-7; D possibly corresponds to TRBD2 (6 bases). Trimming pared 0 bases from V and 1 base from J, leaving 20 bases between. This CDR3 spans 18 amino acids. The V gene's germline CDR1 is SGHRS and CDR2 YFSETQ. CDR3 sequence: CASSLGFRGSAESYEQYF. CDR3 sequence (DNA): TGCGCCAGCAGCTTGGGATTTCGGGGGAGCGCGGAGTCCTACGAGCAGTACTTC.

The rearrangement uses TRBV29-1 and TRBJ1-1; 7 bases map to TRBD1. The CDR3 consists of 14 residues. Germline CDR1 reads SQVTM; CDR2 reads ANQGSEA. The V and J ends lost 7 bases and 2 bases, in that order; junction bases with no gene match: 10. In nucleotides, the CDR3 is TGCAGCGCCACCCGGACAGGACATAACACTGAAGCTTTCTTT. It yields the protein CSATRTGHNTEAFF. Full variable domain (outside the CDR3, taken from reference TRBV29-1 and TRBJ1-1): SAVISQKPSRDICQRGTSLTIQCQVDSQVTMMFWYRQQPGQSLTLIATANQGSEATYESGFVIDKFPISRPNLTFSTLTVSNMSPEDSSIYLCSATRTGHNTEAFFGQGTRLTVV.

The chain recombines TRBV6-5 with TRBJ2-7, with 7 bases fitting TRBD2. This CDR3 spans 15 amino acids. With 4 bases clipped from V and 0 bases from J, the junction kept 6 bases outside the gene matches. CDR1 is MNHEY, CDR2 SVGAGI, per germline. In DNA, the CDR3 is TGTGCCAGCAGTTCTTTTGGCGGGAGCTCCTACGAGCAGTACTTC. It codes for CASSSFGGSSYEQYF.

The genes are TRBV18 and TRBJ1-1; 7 positions agree with TRBD1. The CDR3 has 13 residues. Germline loops: CDR1 KGHSH, CDR2 LQKENI. The ends lost 4 bases at V and 4 bases at J; junction bases unmatched: 3. Written as DNA, the CDR3 is TGTGCCAGCTCACAGGGGGCACCCACTGAAGCTTTCTTT. Its protein is CASSQGAPTEAFF.

CDR3 nucleotide sequence: TGTGCCAGCAGCTTGGCGGACACAGATACGCAGTATTTT. Its translation: CASSLADTDTQYF. The chain employs TRBV5-5 and TRBJ2-3; no definite D call. V gave up 0 bases and J gave up 2 bases, with 4 bases separating them. This CDR3 comprises 13 residues. The germline V gene encodes CDR1 SGHKS and CDR2 YYEKEE (reference sequence).

This chain connects TRBV19 to TRBJ2-1, with D uncertain. The germline V gene encodes CDR1 LNHDA and CDR2 SQIVND (reference sequence). The V and J ends lost 6 bases and 0 bases respectively, with 12 bases between them. The CDR3 has 15 residues. The CDR3 is CASRIDTSSYNEQFF. CDR3 in DNA: TGTGCCAGTAGGATCGACACGAGCTCCTACAATGAGCAGTTCTTC.

The chain uses TRBV7-2 and TRBJ2-7; no firm D call. Germline CDR1 is SGHTA and CDR2 is FQGNSA. CDR3 length: 12 residues. V dropped 6 bases and J dropped 2 bases, with 8 bases sitting between them. DNA for the CDR3: TGTGCCAGCAGTCGGGTGGCCTACGAGCAGTACTTC. Its protein is CASSRVAYEQYF.

The chain is built from TRBV6-5 and TRBJ2-2; either TRBD1 or TRBD2 may fit D (5 bases each). The ends were cut back, 5 bases at V and 6 bases at J, with 16 bases in the middle. This CDR3 is built from 15 residues. Germline-derived CDR1 and CDR2 are MNHEY and SVGAGI. CDR3 in amino acids: CASSRGPKPSGELFF. The CDR3 DNA follows: TGTGCCAGCAGTAGGGGACCGAAGCCGTCCGGGGAGCTGTTTTTT.

The chain carries TRBV13 and TRBJ2-5; 7 bases are shared with TRBD1. The DNA end is more similar to TRBJ2-7, so the J call may be wrong. The germline gives CDR1 PRHDT, CDR2 FYEKMQ (reference sequence). The CDR3 has 13 residues. The CDR3 DNA reads TGTGCCAGCAGGTACCGGGACAGCTACGAGCAGTACTTC. Amino acid sequence: CASRYRDSYEQYF.

The V and J genes are TRBV2 and TRBJ1-2, with D maybe TRBD1 (6 bases). Between the trimmed V and J ends, which lost 3 bases and 7 bases, there was a span of 12 bases. This CDR3 comprises 13 residues. Germline lookup yields CDR1 SNHLY and CDR2 FYNNEI. CDR3 amino acids: CASSEGGQGGYTF. CDR3 DNA sequence: TGTGCCAGCAGTGAGGGGGGGCAAGGTGGCTACACCTTC.

The CDR3 bases are TGTGCCAGCAGTGTACATATACAGGGCACCGGGGAGCTGTTTTTT. Encoded protein: CASSVHIQGTGELFF. The chain has TRBV6-5 and TRBJ2-2; weak D call: TRBD1 (6 bases). The CDR3 consists of 15 residues. Germline V gene lookup returns CDR1 MNHEY and CDR2 SVGAGI. V was cut by 5 bases and J by 4 bases, with 14 bases left in between.

In this sample, this clone turned up a few times. The V and J genes are TRBV7-2 and TRBJ1-2, with D possibly being TRBD1 (5 bases). The V gene's germline CDR1 is SGHTA and CDR2 FQGNSA. The CDR3 is 12 residues long. Trimming removed 7 bases at V and 8 bases at J, with 14 bases between. CDR3 in amino acids: CASTRKGEGYTF. The CDR3 DNA is TGTGCCAGCACCAGAAAAGGGGAGGGCTACACCTTC.

The chain carries TRBV27 and TRBJ1-3; unclear D gene. V shed 6 bases and J shed 0 bases, with 6 bases lying between them. Germline CDR1 MNHEY, CDR2 SMNVEV (reference sequence). The CDR3 has 13 amino acids. The CDR3 DNA is TGTGCCAGCAGAGAGGCCTCTGGAAACACCATATATTTT. Protein product: CASREASGNTIYF.

The chain uses TRBV7-2 and TRBJ1-5; D is undetermined. The CDR3 sequence is 16 residues long. Per germline, CDR1 SGHTA and CDR2 FQGNSA. V lost 4 bases and J lost 1, with 14 bases in between. The CDR3 sequence is CASSSSGGRSNQPQHF. Here the CDR3 DNA reads TGTGCCAGCAGCTCGAGCGGCGGTAGGAGCAATCAGCCCCAGCATTTT. Filled out from reference TRBV7-2 and TRBJ1-5, the complete variable domain reads GAGVSQSPSNKVTEKGKDVELRCDPISGHTALYWYRQSLGQGLEFLIYFQGNSAPDKSGLPSDRFSAERTGGSVSTLTIQRTQQEDSAVYLCASSSSGGRSNQPQHFGDGTRLSIL.

V is TRBV5-5 and J is TRBJ1-6; 8 bases agree with TRBD1. This CDR3 is built from 15 residues. Germline assignment: CDR1 SGHKS and CDR2 YYEKEE (reference sequence). V lost 4 bases, J lost 9 bases, and 9 bases stayed unmatched. In DNA, the CDR3 is TGTGCCAGCAGCGTTAGACAGGGGTTTGGTTCACCCCTCCACTTT. It specifies CASSVRQGFGSPLHF.

This clone has more than one count but fewer than ten. CDR3 sequence: CASSVEGWADTQYF. DNA for the CDR3: TGTGCCAGCAGCGTCGAGGGCTGGGCAGATACGCAGTATTTT. The chain is built from TRBV9 and TRBJ2-3; weak D call: TRBD2 (5 bases). Germline V gene lookup returns CDR1 SGDLS and CDR2 YYNGEE. The CDR3 consists of 14 residues. V lost 2 bases, J lost 4 bases, and 11 bases lay in between.

The chain recombines TRBV2 with TRBJ1-1, with TRBD1 identical over 9 bases. Germline V gives CDR1 SNHLY, CDR2 FYNNEI. The CDR3 is 15 amino acids. V lost 6 bases, J lost 11 bases, and 16 bases stayed unmatched. The CDR3 DNA is TGTGCCAGCAGATCGTCATGGGACAGGGTTTTTTATGCTTTCTTT. It is translated as CASRSSWDRVFYAFF.

The sample holds one count of this clone. The rearrangement uses TRBV15 and TRBJ2-5, with TRBD1 as a possible D gene (6 bases). The CDR3 runs 15 residues. V lost 3 bases to trimming and J lost 5 bases, with 16 bases between them. Germline CDR1 LNHNV, CDR2 YYDKDF (reference sequence). The CDR3 is CATSRRTVPGETQYF. Written as DNA, the CDR3 is TGTGCCACCAGCAGGAGGACAGTACCGGGGGAGACCCAGTACTTC.